This T cell receptor (beta chain) came from a study of blood T cell repertoires in COVID-19. Study-level background: Acute and convalescent COVID-19 samples came from the United States, Italy and Spain. PBMCs, B-cell-depleted T cells, or T cells provided the cDNA or gDNA that made up the material.

Germline-derived CDR1 and CDR2 are LNHDA and SQIVND (reference sequence). The ends lost 5 bases at V and 0 bases at J; junction bases unmatched: 7. CDR3 length equals 16 residues. Concerning this clone itself: The same CDR3 also results from other DNA sequences found in this sample.

Per the authors' pipeline: Counts of nucleated cells, estimated from reference gene primer amplification, were obtained. The data were produced by immunoSEQ multiplex PCR, yet TCRdb's version contains in-frame clones alone and is incomplete. D and trimming were read from the DNA, whereas the V and J calls and clone size are those reported in that table. Of some 210,000 clones listed, 80% are singletons. Participants' reported clinical history set cohort assignment. This TCR derives from a man aged 25 to 45 with acute COVID-19. Sample: PBMCs or T cells enriched from blood (not recorded which). V usage is TRBV19 and J usage is TRBJ1-3; 7 bases agree with TRBD1. This CDR3 reads CASSFNRDSSGNTIYF. The CDR3 DNA reads TGTGCCAGTAGTTTCAACAGGGACAGCTCTGGAAACACCATATATTTT.